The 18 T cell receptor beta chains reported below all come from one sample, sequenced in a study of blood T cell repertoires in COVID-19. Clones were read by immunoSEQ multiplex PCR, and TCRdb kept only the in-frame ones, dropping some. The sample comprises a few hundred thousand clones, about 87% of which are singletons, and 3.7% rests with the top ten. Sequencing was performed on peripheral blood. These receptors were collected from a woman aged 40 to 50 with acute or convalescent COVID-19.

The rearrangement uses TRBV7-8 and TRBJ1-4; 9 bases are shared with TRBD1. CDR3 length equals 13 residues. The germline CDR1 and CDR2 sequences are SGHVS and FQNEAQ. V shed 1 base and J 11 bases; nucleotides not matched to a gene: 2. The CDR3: CASSLGTGEKLFF. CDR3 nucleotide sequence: TGTGCCAGCAGCTTAGGGACAGGGGAGAAACTGTTTTTT. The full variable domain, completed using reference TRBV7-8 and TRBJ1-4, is GAGVSQSPRYKVAKRGQDVALRCDPISGHVSLFWYQQALGQGPEFLTYFQNEAQLDKSGLPSDRFFAERPEGSVSTLKIQRTQQEDSAVYLCASSLGTGEKLFFGSGTQLSVL.

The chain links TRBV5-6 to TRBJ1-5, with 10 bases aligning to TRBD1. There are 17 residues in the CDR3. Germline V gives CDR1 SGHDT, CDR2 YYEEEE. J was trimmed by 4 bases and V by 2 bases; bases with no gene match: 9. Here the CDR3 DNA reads TGTGCCAGCAGCTTATTGGCGGGACAGGGGAGAAATCAGCCCCAGCATTTT. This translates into CASSLLAGQGRNQPQHF.

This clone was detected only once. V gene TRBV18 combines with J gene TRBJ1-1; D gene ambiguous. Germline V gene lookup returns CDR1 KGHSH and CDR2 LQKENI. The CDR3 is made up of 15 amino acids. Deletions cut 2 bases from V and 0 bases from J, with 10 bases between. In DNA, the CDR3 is TGTGCCAGCTCACCATCGGTGGAGGTGAACACTGAAGCTTTCTTT. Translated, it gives CASSPSVEVNTEAFF.

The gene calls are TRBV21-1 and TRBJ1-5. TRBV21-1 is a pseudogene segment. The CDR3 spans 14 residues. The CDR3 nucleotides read TGTGCCAGGGGGGGAGTTCATAGCAATCAGCCCCAGCATTTT. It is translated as CARGGVHSNQPQHF.

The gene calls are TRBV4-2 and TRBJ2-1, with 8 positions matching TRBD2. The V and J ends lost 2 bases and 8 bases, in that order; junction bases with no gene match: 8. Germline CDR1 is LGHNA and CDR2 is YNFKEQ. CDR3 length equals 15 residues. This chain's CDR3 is CASSQRGGSKDEQFF. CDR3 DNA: TGTGCCAGCAGCCAACGCGGGGGGTCAAAGGATGAGCAGTTCTTC.

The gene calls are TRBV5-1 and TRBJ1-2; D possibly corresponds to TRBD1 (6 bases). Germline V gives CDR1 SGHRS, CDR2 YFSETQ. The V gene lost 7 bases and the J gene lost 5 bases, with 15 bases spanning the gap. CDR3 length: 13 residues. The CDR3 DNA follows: TGCGCCAGCGGTAGGGACACCCGGTATGGCTACACCTTC. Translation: CASGRDTRYGYTF. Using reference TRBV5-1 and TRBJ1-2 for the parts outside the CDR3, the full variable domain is KAGVTQTPRYLIKTRGQQVTLSCSPISGHRSVSWYQQTPGQGLQFLFEYFSETQRNKGNFPGRFSGRQFSNSRSEMNVSTLELGDSALYLCASGRDTRYGYTFGSGTRLTVV.

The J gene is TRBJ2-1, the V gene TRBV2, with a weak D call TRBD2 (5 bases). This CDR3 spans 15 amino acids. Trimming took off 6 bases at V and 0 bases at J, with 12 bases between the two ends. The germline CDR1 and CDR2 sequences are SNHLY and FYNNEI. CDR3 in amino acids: CASSEERASYNEQFF. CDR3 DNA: TGTGCCAGCAGCGAGGAGAGGGCCTCCTACAATGAGCAGTTCTTC.

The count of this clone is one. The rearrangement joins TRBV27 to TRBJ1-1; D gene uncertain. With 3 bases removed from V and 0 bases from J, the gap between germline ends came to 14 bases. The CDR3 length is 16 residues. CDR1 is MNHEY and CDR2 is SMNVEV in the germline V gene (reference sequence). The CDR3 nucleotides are TGTGCCAGCAGTTTCGCGAGCAACGTAATGAACACTGAAGCTTTCTTT. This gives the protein CASSFASNVMNTEAFF.

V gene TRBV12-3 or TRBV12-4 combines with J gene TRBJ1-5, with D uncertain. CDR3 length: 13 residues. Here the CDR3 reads CATSPPGAQPQHF. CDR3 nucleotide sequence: TGTGCGACAAGTCCCCCAGGCGCCCAGCCCCAGCATTTT.

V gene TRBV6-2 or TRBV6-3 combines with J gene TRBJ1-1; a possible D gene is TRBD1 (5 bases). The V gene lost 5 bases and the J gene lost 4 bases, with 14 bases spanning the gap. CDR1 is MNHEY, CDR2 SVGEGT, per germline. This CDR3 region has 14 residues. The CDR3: CASSQNQGRTEAFF. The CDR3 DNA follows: TGTGCCAGCAGTCAAAATCAGGGCCGCACTGAAGCTTTCTTT.

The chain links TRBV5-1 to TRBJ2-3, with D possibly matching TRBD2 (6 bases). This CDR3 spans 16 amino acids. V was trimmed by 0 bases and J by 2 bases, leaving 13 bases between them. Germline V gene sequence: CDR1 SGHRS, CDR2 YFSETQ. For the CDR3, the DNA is TGCGCCAGCAGCTTGGATGGTAGCGGACTCACAGATACGCAGTATTTT. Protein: CASSLDGSGLTDTQYF.

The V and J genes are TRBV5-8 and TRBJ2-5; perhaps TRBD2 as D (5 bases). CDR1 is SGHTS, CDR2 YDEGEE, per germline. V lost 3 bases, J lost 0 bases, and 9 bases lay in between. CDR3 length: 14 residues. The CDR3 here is CASSSPGYQETQYF. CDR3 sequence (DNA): TGTGCCAGCAGCTCCCCGGGGTACCAAGAGACCCAGTACTTC.

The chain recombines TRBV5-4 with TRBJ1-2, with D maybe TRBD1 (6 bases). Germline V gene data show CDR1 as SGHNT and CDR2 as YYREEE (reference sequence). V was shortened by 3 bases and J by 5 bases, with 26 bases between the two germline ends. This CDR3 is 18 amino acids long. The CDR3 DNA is TGTGCCAGCAGCTGGACCGGTGGGGGGGCTGGGCTCTCTTATGGCTACACCTTC. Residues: CASSWTGGGAGLSYGYTF.

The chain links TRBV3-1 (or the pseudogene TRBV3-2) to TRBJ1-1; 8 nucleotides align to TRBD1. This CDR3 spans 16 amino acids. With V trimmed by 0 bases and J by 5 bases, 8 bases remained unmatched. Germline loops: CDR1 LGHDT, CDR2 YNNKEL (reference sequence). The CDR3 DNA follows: TGTGCCAGCAGCCAAGATCAGGGGGCGTCTTGGACTGAAGCTTTCTTT. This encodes CASSQDQGASWTEAFF.

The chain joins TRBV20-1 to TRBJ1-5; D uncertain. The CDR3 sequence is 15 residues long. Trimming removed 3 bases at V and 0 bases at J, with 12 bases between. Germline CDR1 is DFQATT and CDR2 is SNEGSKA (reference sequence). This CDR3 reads CSASRGGNSNQPQHF. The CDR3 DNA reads TGCAGTGCTAGTCGGGGAGGGAATAGCAATCAGCCCCAGCATTTT.

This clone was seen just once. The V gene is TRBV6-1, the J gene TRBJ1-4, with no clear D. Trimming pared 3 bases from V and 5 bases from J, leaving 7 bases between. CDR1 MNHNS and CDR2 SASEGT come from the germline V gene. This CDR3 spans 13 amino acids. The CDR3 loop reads CASSDSRNEKLFF. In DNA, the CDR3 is TGTGCCAGCAGTGACAGCAGGAATGAAAAACTGTTTTTT.

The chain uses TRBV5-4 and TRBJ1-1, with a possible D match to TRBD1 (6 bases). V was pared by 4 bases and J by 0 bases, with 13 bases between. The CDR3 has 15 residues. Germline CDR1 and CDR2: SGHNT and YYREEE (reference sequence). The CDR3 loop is CASSPPGHLNTEAFF. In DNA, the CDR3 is TGTGCCAGCAGCCCCCCGGGACACCTGAACACTGAAGCTTTCTTT.

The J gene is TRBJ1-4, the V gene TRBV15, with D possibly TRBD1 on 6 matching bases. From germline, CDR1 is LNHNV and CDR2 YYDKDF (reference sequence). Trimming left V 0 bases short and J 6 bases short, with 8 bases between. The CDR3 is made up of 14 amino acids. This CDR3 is CATSRDRGDEKLFF. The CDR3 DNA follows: TGTGCCACCAGCAGAGACAGGGGAGATGAAAAACTGTTTTTT.